This TCR beta chain appears in the sequencing data of a study of cytomegalovirus exposure and HLA in healthy donors. CDR3 length: 12 amino acids. V shed 5 bases and J shed 8 bases, with 9 bases lying between them. Germline CDR1 SGHAT, CDR2 FQNNGV. PCR employed 60 Vbeta and 13 Jbeta primers. The data were produced by immunoSEQ multiplex PCR, yet TCRdb's version contains in-frame clones alone and is incomplete. The table includes roughly 130,000 clones, over 60% detected once. The J gene is TRBJ2-2, the V gene TRBV11-2, with TRBD2 as a possible D gene (6 bases). Sample: PBMCs. This TCR was sampled from a man between 18 and 35 years old in good health and CMV-seronegative. This CDR3 reads CASSGTAGELFF. The CDR3 coding sequence is TGTGCCAGCAGCGGGACTGCGGGGGAGCTGTTTTTT.